The rows below give T cell receptor beta chains drawn from one sample of a study of CD8 T cells in ankylosing spondylitis. TCRdb re-analysed the 5' RACE reads in MiXCR, keeping a single row per CDR3 protein. In the table there are a few hundred thousand distinct CDR3 sequences, approximately 8.2% of which are singletons. Material: blood, either unsorted or a sorted T cell fraction (not recorded which). These receptors originate from a male donor with ankylosing spondylitis. The CDR3 runs from the conserved cysteine through the conserved F or W. The D gene is left open where the match is weak. Size values are once, few and many counts, or a class for expanded clones, and some rows have none.

J	V	size	D	CDR3	DNA
TRBJ2-7	TRBV28	many	TRBD1	CASGGQGPSYEQYF	TGTGCCAGCGGGGGACAGGGGCCCTCCTACGAGCAGTACTTC
TRBJ2-7	TRBV5-1	many	.	CASSLAQIPGEQYF	TGCGCCAGCAGCTTGGCACAGATTCCTGGCGAGCAGTACTTC
TRBJ2-3	TRBV20-1	few	TRBD2	CSASPGGRFTDTQYF	TGCAGTGCCTCGCCGGGCGGGAGGTTCACAGATACGCAGTATTTT
TRBJ1-2	TRBV4-1	few	.	CASSQDTANYGYTF	TGCGCCAGCAGCCAAGATACGGCTAACTATGGCTACACCTTC
TRBJ1-5	TRBV11-2	few	TRBD1	CASSLRFDRVPGGLQPQHF	TGTGCCAGCAGCTTAAGGTTTGATAGGGTGCCAGGGGGCCTTCAGCCCCAGCATTTT
TRBJ2-3	TRBV29-1	.	TRBD1	CSTSRVRGQDGTDTQYF	TGCAGCACCTCCCGAGTGAGGGGGCAGGATGGCACAGATACGCAGTATTTT
TRBJ1-6	TRBV7-2	many	.	CASSLVATAYNSPLHF	TGTGCCAGCAGCTTAGTCGCGACGGCCTATAATTCACCCCTCCACTTT
TRBJ2-1	TRBV11-2	.	TRBD2	CASSLSPLAGVPFNEQFF	TGTGCCAGCAGCTTAAGTCCGCTAGCGGGAGTTCCCTTCAATGAGCAGTTCTTC
TRBJ1-4	TRBV28	.	.	CASRGVAVWTNEKLFF	TGTGCCAGCAGAGGGGTTGCCGTATGGACTAATGAAAAACTGTTTTTT
TRBJ2-1	TRBV10-3	few	.	CAISGAGGGHNEQFF	TGTGCCATCAGTGGGGCAGGGGGAGGTCACAATGAGCAGTTCTTC
TRBJ1-5	TRBV20-1	many	.	CSARDRRVEQPQHF	TGCAGTGCTAGAGATCGCAGGGTGGAACAGCCCCAGCATTTT
TRBJ2-1	TRBV28	many	TRBD1	CASSIDRGYNEQFF	TGTGCCAGCAGTATAGACAGGGGCTACAATGAGCAGTTCTTC
TRBJ2-7	TRBV27	few	.	CASSLNRLGPPYEQYF	TGTGCCAGCAGTTTAAATAGGCTGGGACCTCCCTACGAGCAGTACTTC
TRBJ1-5	TRBV7-2	.	.	CASSRGVTNQPQHF	TGTGCCAGCAGCCGGGGGGTCACGAATCAGCCCCAGCATTTT
TRBJ2-7	TRBV5-1	many	TRBD2	CASSGSGSGRSHEQYF	TGCGCCAGCAGCGGTAGTGGCAGCGGGAGGTCCCACGAGCAGTACTTC
TRBJ2-3	TRBV28	few	TRBD2	CASSPLEREREDTQYF	TGTGCCAGCAGTCCCCTAGAGCGGGAGAGGGAAGATACGCAGTATTTT
TRBJ2-7	TRBV29-1	many	.	CSVNTDNPPYEQYF	TGCAGCGTCAACACTGATAACCCTCCATACGAGCAGTACTTC
TRBJ1-2	TRBV20-1	.	.	CSGSPAGSLYGYTF	TGCAGTGGATCCCCCGCAGGCAGCTTATATGGCTACACCTTC
TRBJ2-7	TRBV5-1	many	TRBD1	CASGPTGAASYEQYF	TGCGCCAGCGGACCTACAGGGGCCGCTTCCTACGAGCAGTACTTC
TRBJ1-1	TRBV24-1	many	.	CATSSLFNTEAFF	TGTGCCACCAGTTCCCTTTTTAACACTGAAGCTTTCTTT
TRBJ1-4	TRBV7-2	.	.	CASSSAAGADEKLFF	TGTGCCAGCAGCTCAGCAGCGGGGGCAGATGAAAAACTGTTTTTT
TRBJ2-3	TRBV5-1	.	.	CASSLGPATYGDTQYF	TGCGCCAGCAGCTTGGGACCGGCTACCTACGGAGATACGCAGTATTTT
TRBJ2-1	TRBV21-1	.	.	CASSKARDGKQFF	TGTGCCAGCAGCAAAGCGCGGGACGGTAAACAGTTCTTC
TRBJ2-7	TRBV4-3	few	.	CASSNRDPAYEQYF	TGCGCCAGCAGCAACCGGGACCCTGCCTACGAGCAGTACTTC
TRBJ2-7	TRBV29-1	many	.	CSVVRSAGRGYEQYF	TGCAGCGTTGTACGATCGGCGGGACGAGGGTACGAGCAGTACTTC
TRBJ1-4	TRBV5-1	.	.	CASSLAAESKLFF	TGCGCCAGCAGCTTGGCCGCAGAATCAAAACTGTTTTTT
TRBJ2-3	TRBV7-6	few	TRBD2	CASSRTSGRMGTDTQYF	TGTGCCAGCAGCCGGACTAGCGGGAGGATGGGGACAGATACGCAGTATTTT
TRBJ1-4	TRBV12-3/TRBV12-4	few	.	CASNTGLTNEKLFF	TGTGCCAGCAATACAGGCCTTACTAATGAAAAACTGTTTTTT
TRBJ2-7	TRBV12-3/TRBV12-4	many	.	CASSATGYEQYF	TGTGCCAGCAGTGCCACGGGGTACGAGCAGTACTTC
TRBJ2-5	TRBV29-1	few	TRBD2	CSVGGGTRETQYF	TGCAGCGTGGGGGGGGGGACGAGAGAGACCCAGTACTTC
TRBJ1-2	TRBV12-3/TRBV12-4	many	.	CASRGTVRIGYTF	TGTGCCAGCAGGGGAACAGTTCGTATCGGCTACACCTTC
TRBJ1-5	TRBV18	.	.	CASSPDETQPQHF	TGTGCCAGCTCACCGGACGAGACTCAGCCCCAGCATTTT
TRBJ2-2	TRBV12-3/TRBV12-4	few	.	CASRPSGGDRENTGELFF	TGTGCCAGCAGGCCCTCCGGGGGGGACAGGGAGAACACCGGGGAGCTGTTTTTT
TRBJ2-1	TRBV18	few	.	CASSPIEGNEQFF	TGTGCCAGCTCACCTATCGAGGGTAATGAGCAGTTCTTC
TRBJ1-1	TRBV21-1	few	.	CASSYPQTGTGFFEAFF	TGTGCCAGCAGCTACCCCCAAACCGGGACAGGGTTTTTCGAAGCTTTCTTT
TRBJ2-7	TRBV5-1	few	.	CASSLAFTGSYEQYF	TGCGCCAGCAGCTTGGCCTTTACAGGGTCCTACGAGCAGTACTTC
TRBJ2-3	TRBV9	.	TRBD2	CASSVAGTSGSTDTQYF	TGTGCCAGCAGCGTAGCAGGGACTAGCGGGAGCACAGATACGCAGTATTTT
TRBJ2-7	TRBV6-5	many	.	CASSYLSASYEQYF	TGTGCCAGCAGTTACTTGTCAGCATCCTACGAGCAGTACTTC
TRBJ2-3	TRBV2	many	.	CASKGYRIDKPDTQYF	TGTGCCAGCAAAGGATACAGGATAGATAAGCCCGATACGCAGTATTTT
TRBJ2-5	TRBV29-1	.	.	CSAEAGTETQYF	TGCAGCGCCGAGGCGGGGACGGAGACCCAGTACTTC
TRBJ2-7	TRBV5-5	many	.	CASSWGTSYEQYF	TGTGCCAGCAGCTGGGGGACTTCCTACGAGCAGTACTTC
TRBJ2-5	TRBV5-5	.	.	CASSNRQETQYF	TGTGCCAGCAGCAACAGGCAAGAGACCCAGTACTTC
TRBJ2-1	TRBV3-1	.	TRBD2	CASSLLADEQFF	TGTGCCAGCAGCCTGCTAGCGGATGAGCAGTTCTTC
TRBJ2-7	TRBV12-3/TRBV12-4	many	.	CASSGGGRSYEQYF	TGTGCCAGCAGTGGTGGGGGACGATCCTACGAGCAGTACTTC